The 24 T cell receptor beta chains listed next were all sequenced from one sample in a study of blood T cell repertoires in COVID-19. Data came from immunoSEQ multiplex PCR; TCRdb stores just in-frame clones and leaves some out. The profile shows 400,000 to 550,000 clones, 87% of them singletons. Material for sequencing was PBMCs or T cells enriched from blood (not recorded which). The receptors shown here come from a young woman with acute COVID-19.

The chain is built from TRBV24-1 and TRBJ2-1; 13 bases fit TRBD2. CDR3 length: 17 residues. CDR1 and CDR2 from the germline V gene are KGHDR and SFDVKD. Trimming at V came to 4 bases and at J to 7 bases, leaving 9 bases not matched to a gene. The CDR3 spells CATSDHLLAGGKNEQFF. CDR3 nucleotides: TGTGCCACCAGTGACCACCTACTAGCGGGAGGGAAGAATGAGCAGTTCTTC.

This chain links TRBV7-9 with TRBJ2-7, with 8 bases that match TRBD1. The length of the CDR3 is 15 residues. The V gene's germline CDR1 is SEHNR and CDR2 FQNEAQ (reference sequence). Trimming removed 1 base from V and 3 bases from J; junction bases left unmatched: 5. The CDR3 DNA reads TGTGCCAGCAGCTTAGGGACAGGGTTGAACTACGAGCAGTACTTC. Its protein is CASSLGTGLNYEQYF.

This clone came up a few times. This chain connects TRBV7-2 to TRBJ1-2, with D hard to call. Trimming stripped 4 bases from V and 6 bases from J, with 12 bases between. This CDR3 contains 13 residues. The germline V gene encodes CDR1 SGHTA and CDR2 FQGNSA. The CDR3 DNA is TGTGCCAGCAGCTGGACGTCGGGAGATGGCTACACCTTC. The encoded protein is CASSWTSGDGYTF.

V gene TRBV6-1 combines with J gene TRBJ1-6; 7 bases fit TRBD1. Germline CDR1 and CDR2: MNHNS and SASEGT. V gave up 3 bases and J gave up 8 bases; unmatched junction bases: 7. The CDR3 is made up of 15 amino acids. The DNA for the CDR3 is TGTGCCAGCAGTGATCCACAGGGGCTGTATTCACCCCTCCACTTT. It yields the protein CASSDPQGLYSPLHF.

This chain uses TRBV2 with TRBJ1-2, with 7 bases aligning to TRBD1. J was trimmed by 6 bases and V by 6 bases; bases with no gene match: 7. CDR1 SNHLY and CDR2 FYNNEI come from the germline V gene. The CDR3 has 13 residues. Written as DNA, the CDR3 is TGTGCCAGCAGGCCGACAGGGATAGATGGCTACACCTTC. Encoded protein: CASRPTGIDGYTF.

The V and J genes are TRBV3-1 (or the pseudogene TRBV3-2) and TRBJ2-7, with a possible D match to TRBD2 (6 bases). V was pared by 0 bases and J by 2 bases, with 8 bases between. This CDR3 contains 14 residues. Germline values: CDR1 LGHDT, CDR2 YNNKEL (reference sequence). CDR3 loop: CASSQDGGTYEQYF. The CDR3 nucleotides are TGTGCCAGCAGCCAAGACGGAGGGACCTACGAGCAGTACTTC.

In its sample, this clone was seen once. V and J are TRBV28 and TRBJ1-2; the D gene is possibly TRBD1 (5 bases). Germline V gives CDR1 MDHEN, CDR2 SYDVKM. This CDR3 comprises 12 residues. V lost 0 bases and J 8 bases, leaving 7 bases between the germline ends. CDR3 loop: CASSLWQGGYTF. The CDR3, as DNA: TGTGCCAGCAGTTTATGGCAGGGAGGCTACACCTTC.

This clone was seen more than once but under ten times. The chain uses TRBV6-5 and TRBJ1-3, with a tentative D call TRBD1 (5 bases). The CDR3 is 14 amino acids. Germline CDR1 and CDR2: MNHEY and SVGAGI. Trimming removed 7 bases from V and 12 bases from J, with 22 bases in between. CDR3 residues: CASNPSFAGTGIYF. As DNA, the CDR3 is TGTGCCAGCAACCCATCTTTCGCGGGGACGGGCATATATTTT.

The V gene is TRBV7-6, the J gene TRBJ1-5, with a possible D match to TRBD1 (6 bases). The germline V gene has CDR1 SGHVS and CDR2 FNYEAQ. Trimming removed 3 bases at V and 6 bases at J, with 15 bases between. This CDR3 spans 15 amino acids. DNA of the CDR3: TGTGCCAGCAGCTTGGGCAGGGGATTAAGTCAGCCCCAGCATTTT. Its translation is CASSLGRGLSQPQHF.

The chain uses TRBV28 and TRBJ2-4, with 7 bases aligning to TRBD1. V dropped 5 bases and J dropped 0; count of bases not matched to a gene: 7. This CDR3 has 16 amino acids. The V gene's germline CDR1 is MDHEN and CDR2 SYDVKM. The CDR3 loop is CASSERTGPAKNIQYF. In DNA form, the CDR3 reads TGTGCCAGCAGTGAACGGACAGGACCAGCCAAAAACATTCAGTACTTC.

The chain has TRBV6-1 and TRBJ1-3, with D perhaps TRBD1 (5 bases). The V gene's germline CDR1 is MNHNS and CDR2 SASEGT. Trimming shortened V by 2 bases and J by 0 bases, and 11 bases separated the two germline ends. This CDR3 region has 16 residues. CDR3 region: CASSELAGNSGNTIYF. The DNA for the CDR3 is TGTGCCAGCAGTGAACTGGCAGGGAACTCTGGAAACACCATATATTTT.

The chain joins TRBV6-6 to TRBJ2-3; 7 nucleotides match TRBD2. The CDR3 is 13 residues long. Trimming took 5 bases from V and 6 from J; bases not matched to a gene: 5. Per the germline V gene, CDR1 is MNHNY and CDR2 is SVGAGI (reference sequence). The CDR3 region has the DNA TGTGCCAGCAGTCCCACTAGCGCGGATACGCAGTATTTT. Residues: CASSPTSADTQYF.

The V call is TRBV6-1, the J call TRBJ1-5; a weak D match, TRBD1 (5 bases). Germline V CDR1 and CDR2: MNHNS, SASEGT. V lost 3 bases, J lost 7 bases, and 10 bases lay in between. This CDR3 has 13 residues. This CDR3 is CASSDRERQPQHF. The CDR3 DNA reads as TGTGCCAGCAGTGACAGGGAAAGACAGCCCCAGCATTTT.

The genes are TRBV7-9 and TRBJ2-5, with unresolved D. V shed 4 bases and J shed 5 bases, with 8 bases lying between them. This CDR3 region has 12 residues. Germline CDR1 and CDR2: SEHNR and FQNEAQ (reference sequence). The CDR3 protein is CASSSQRETQYF. CDR3 coding DNA: TGTGCCAGCAGCTCCCAACGGGAGACCCAGTACTTC.

The V call is TRBV4-3, the J call TRBJ2-7; D call uncertain. V lost 2 bases and J 0 bases, leaving 8 bases between the germline ends. This CDR3 contains 14 residues. Germline CDR1 and CDR2: LGHNA and YSLEER. CDR3 nucleotides: TGCGCCAGCAGCCAACTTAAGAGCTCCTACGAGCAGTACTTC. Translation gives CASSQLKSSYEQYF.

The sample holds a few counts of this clone. V gene TRBV25-1 combines with J gene TRBJ2-7, with D maybe TRBD1 (5 bases). V lost 3 bases, J lost 6 bases, and 9 bases lay in between. The CDR3 spans 12 residues. Germline CDR1 and CDR2: MGHDK and SYGVNS. The DNA for the CDR3 is TGTGCCAGCAGTGAGGTGGGGCTCGAGCAGTACTTC. Translating gives CASSEVGLEQYF.

Only one count was recorded for this clone. This sequence joins TRBV2 and TRBJ2-7; maybe TRBD1 (6 bases). This CDR3 is built from 14 residues. Germline CDR1 is SNHLY and CDR2 is FYNNEI. Deletions cut 7 bases from V and 0 bases from J, with 13 bases between. The DNA of the CDR3 is TGTGCCAGCAACCGGGACACCGGCTCCTACGAGCAGTACTTC. Amino acids: CASNRDTGSYEQYF.

J is TRBJ2-7 and V is TRBV12-3 or TRBV12-4; D not resolved. The CDR3 is 13 amino acids. Trimming removed 0 bases from V and 6 bases from J, with 9 bases in between. In DNA form, the CDR3 reads TGTGCCAGCAGTTTAGCCCGGGTGTCCGAGCAGTACTTC. This sequence encodes CASSLARVSEQYF.

The rearrangement links TRBV5-1 to TRBJ2-2; 9 bases are a match to TRBD1. The CDR3 loop spans 16 amino acids. Germline loops: CDR1 SGHRS, CDR2 YFSETQ. V shed 1 base, J shed 7 bases, and the junction held 8 bases outside the gene matches. CDR3 sequence reads: CASSLPRQGVGGELFF. The DNA for the CDR3 is TGCGCCAGCAGCTTGCCGCGACAGGGGGTCGGCGGGGAGCTGTTTTTT.

The chain uses TRBV2 and TRBJ2-5; TRBD2 matches at 8 bases. The CDR3 runs 14 residues. J gave up 2 bases and V 7 bases, and 6 bases lay outside the gene matches. Germline V gives CDR1 SNHLY, CDR2 FYNNEI. CDR3 sequence: CASKAGEAQETQYF. DNA of the CDR3: TGTGCCAGCAAAGCGGGAGAGGCACAAGAGACCCAGTACTTC.

The V and J genes are TRBV10-1 and TRBJ2-3, with 13 bases fitting TRBD2. The CDR3 length is 17 residues. After removal of 9 bases from V and 4 bases from J, the junction contained 13 bases not matched to a gene. Germline lookup yields CDR1 WNHNN and CDR2 SYGVQD (reference sequence). DNA for the CDR3: TGCGCCAGAGTGCCATTTGGAGGACTAGCGGGAGCAGATACGCAGTATTTT. This sequence encodes CARVPFGGLAGADTQYF.

J is TRBJ2-3 and V is TRBV7-2, with a possible D match to TRBD1 (6 bases). Germline V gene data show CDR1 as SGHTA and CDR2 as FQGNSA. V was trimmed by 1 base and J by 1 base, leaving 6 bases between them. This CDR3 region has 14 residues. The CDR3 nucleotides read TGTGCCAGCAGCTTAGGACAGGGCACAGATACGCAGTATTTT. This codes for CASSLGQGTDTQYF.

The J gene is TRBJ2-5, the V gene TRBV2; TRBD2 aligns across 10 bases. Germline assignment: CDR1 SNHLY and CDR2 FYNNEI. This CDR3 has 15 amino acids. Trimming at V came to 5 bases and at J to 5 bases, leaving 8 bases not matched to a gene. CDR3 amino acids: CASSTKREGRETQYF. CDR3 DNA: TGTGCCAGCAGTACTAAGCGGGAGGGCCGGGAGACCCAGTACTTC.

The chain joins TRBV5-4 to TRBJ1-5; TRBD1 matches at 7 bases. The CDR3 sequence is 14 residues long. The germline V gene encodes CDR1 SGHNT and CDR2 YYREEE (reference sequence). J lost 1 base, V lost 4 bases, and 2 bases had no gene match. This chain's CDR3 is CASSEQGSNQPQHF. CDR3 bases: TGTGCCAGCAGCGAACAGGGGAGCAATCAGCCCCAGCATTTT.